One sample yielded the 32 T cell receptor beta chains listed below, sequenced in a study of cytomegalovirus exposure and HLA in healthy donors. Only in-frame clones appear in the TCRdb table, and some are missing; sequencing was by immunoSEQ multiplex PCR. Of 160,000 or so clones detected, 88% appear once; the ten largest clones hold approximately 3.1%. Material: PBMCs. The receptors derive from a young man in good health and CMV-seronegative.

This clone was seen more than once but under ten times. V usage is TRBV11-2 and J usage is TRBJ2-7, with 11 bases matching TRBD1. Germline V CDR1 and CDR2: SGHAT, FQNNGV. The CDR3 consists of 17 residues. The J segment lost 0 bases and the V segment lost 4 bases, leaving 8 bases of the junction unmatched. This CDR3 is CASSSGTGGLNSYEQYV. The CDR3 DNA reads as TGTGCCAGCAGCTCCGGGACAGGGGGGTTAAACTCCTACGAGCAGTACGTC.

This chain joins TRBV29-1 and TRBJ2-3; TRBD2 might be the D (6 bases). Germline CDR1 SQVTM, CDR2 ANQGSEA. The CDR3 is made up of 14 amino acids. V lost 4 bases to trimming and J lost 2 bases, with 13 bases between them. In DNA form, the CDR3 reads TGCAGCGTTGTTGGCGGGACTTCCACAGATACGCAGTATTTT. Its translation is CSVVGGTSTDTQYF.

This clone was seen more than once but under ten times. The J gene is TRBJ1-1, the V gene TRBV14; TRBD1 is a possible D gene (5 bases). Germline CDR1 and CDR2: SGHDN and FVKESK. This CDR3 is built from 13 residues. V was trimmed by 0 bases and J by 4 bases, leaving 6 bases between them. The CDR3 DNA sequence: TGTGCCAGCAGCCAAGATAGGGGCACTGAAGCTTTCTTT. Residues: CASSQDRGTEAFF.

V and J are TRBV4-2 and TRBJ1-1; TRBD1 matches at 7 bases. V lost 3 bases to trimming and J lost 0 bases; unmatched junction nucleotides: 4. The germline V gene encodes CDR1 LGHNA and CDR2 YNFKEQ. The CDR3 runs 15 residues. For the CDR3, the DNA is TGTGCCAGCAGCCAGGGACAGTTTATGAACACTGAAGCTTTCTTT. Its protein is CASSQGQFMNTEAFF.

This chain links TRBV28 with TRBJ2-1, with 8 nucleotides matching TRBD2. With 7 bases clipped from V and 0 bases from J, the junction kept 8 bases outside the gene matches. Looked up from germline, CDR1 is MDHEN and CDR2 is SYDVKM. This CDR3 has 16 amino acids. This CDR3 is CASNSRGGSSYNEQFF. The DNA of the CDR3 is TGTGCCAGCAACTCTCGGGGGGGGAGCTCCTACAATGAGCAGTTCTTC.

The chain carries TRBV27 and TRBJ1-5, with 7 bases matching TRBD1. CDR3 length: 15 residues. J gave up 7 bases and V 5 bases, and 11 bases lay outside the gene matches. Germline CDR1 MNHEY, CDR2 SMNVEV (reference sequence). CDR3 sequence reads: CASSPRQGLEQPQHF. The CDR3 coding sequence is TGTGCCAGCAGTCCGAGACAGGGATTGGAACAGCCCCAGCATTTT.

V gene TRBV4-2 combines with J gene TRBJ1-5; D not certain. The CDR3 length is 13 residues. Germline assignment: CDR1 LGHNA and CDR2 YNFKEQ. V was trimmed by 0 bases and J by 6 bases, leaving 6 bases between them. CDR3 in amino acids: CASSQDRGQPQHF. Written as DNA, the CDR3 is TGTGCCAGCAGCCAAGATCGGGGTCAGCCCCAGCATTTT.

Regarding this clone: The junction departs from germline at one end; a sequencing error may be responsible. This chain joins TRBV7-7 and TRBJ2-5; 7 positions match TRBD2. Per germline, CDR1 SSHAT and CDR2 FNYEAQ (reference sequence). CDR3 size: 14 residues. The CDR3 loop is CASSLGPGRETQYF. CDR3 nucleotides: TGTGCTAGCAGCTTAGGGCCCGGGAGGGAGACCCAGTACTTC.

The rearrangement joins TRBV28 to TRBJ1-2; D might be TRBD1 (5 bases). V was clipped by 3 bases and J by 4 bases, with 9 bases between them. Germline V CDR1 and CDR2: MDHEN, SYDVKM. CDR3 length: 13 residues. CDR3 bases: TGTGCCAGCAGTTTCGGGCAGGGCTATGGCTACACCTTC. Residues: CASSFGQGYGYTF.

V is TRBV11-2 and J is TRBJ1-2, with TRBD1 as a possible D gene (5 bases). V lost 2 bases, J lost 6 bases, and 10 bases lay in between. This CDR3 has 13 residues. The germline V gene encodes CDR1 SGHAT and CDR2 FQNNGV. CDR3 region: CASSLYPGNGYTF. The CDR3 region has the DNA TGTGCCAGCAGCTTATACCCAGGGAATGGCTACACCTTC.

This rearrangement joins TRBV28 to TRBJ1-5; unclear D gene. Germline V gives CDR1 MDHEN, CDR2 SYDVKM. With 6 bases removed from V and 1 base from J, the gap between germline ends came to 10 bases. The CDR3 has 14 amino acids. The CDR3 nucleotides read TGTGCCAGCAGCCGTCTAGGCAGCAATCAGCCCCAGCATTTT. This encodes CASSRLGSNQPQHF.

This rearrangement joins TRBV27 to TRBJ2-1; 7 bases align to TRBD2. The length of the CDR3 is 13 residues. Germline V CDR1 and CDR2: MNHEY, SMNVEV (reference sequence). V shed 8 bases, J shed 4 bases, and the junction held 5 bases outside the gene matches. The CDR3, as DNA: TGTGCCAGCCGTAGCGGGCGGTACAATGAGCAGTTCTTC. Its translation: CASRSGRYNEQFF.

V usage is TRBV27 and J usage is TRBJ2-7; D is uncertain. The CDR3 length is 11 residues. Germline V CDR1 and CDR2: MNHEY, SMNVEV (reference sequence). The ends were cut back, 5 bases at V and 3 bases at J, with 5 bases in the middle. The CDR3 nucleotides read TGTGCCAGCAGTCCAAACTACGAGCAGTACTTC. It specifies CASSPNYEQYF.

The chain employs TRBV4-2 and TRBJ1-2; D is unresolved. The CDR3 sequence is 14 residues long. V was pared by 0 bases and J by 0 bases, with 5 bases between. Germline assignment: CDR1 LGHNA and CDR2 YNFKEQ. The CDR3 sequence is CASSQERANYGYTF. CDR3 nucleotides: TGTGCCAGCAGCCAAGAACGGGCTAACTATGGCTACACCTTC.

The V and J genes are TRBV18 and TRBJ2-7, with 8 bases identical to TRBD2. The CDR3 is made up of 14 amino acids. Trimming cost V 6 bases and J 4 bases; bases outside gene matches: 8. In germline, CDR1 is KGHSH, CDR2 LQKENI. The chain's CDR3 is CASSPGGALYEQYF. The CDR3 nucleotides are TGTGCCAGCTCCCCGGGGGGGGCTCTATACGAGCAGTACTTC. The whole variable domain, remainder taken from reference TRBV18 and TRBJ2-7, is NAGVMQNPRHLVRRRGQEARLRCSPMKGHSHVYWYRQLPEEGLKFMVYLQKENIIDESGMPKERFSAEFPKEGPSILRIQQVVRGDSAAYFCASSPGGALYEQYFGPGTRLTVT.

The genes are TRBV27 and TRBJ1-1; D gene unclear. CDR3 length equals 14 residues. V was pared by 4 bases and J by 7 bases, with 16 bases between. The germline CDR1 and CDR2 sequences are MNHEY and SMNVEV (reference sequence). The CDR3 coding sequence is TGTGCCAGCAGTTCTTCATCGGTGAGGAATGAAGCTTTCTTT. Its protein product is CASSSSSVRNEAFF.

The CDR3 is CASSLTGSSYNSPLHF. In DNA form, the CDR3 reads TGTGCCAGCAGCCTCACAGGGAGCTCCTATAATTCACCCCTCCACTTT. V usage is TRBV5-4 and J usage is TRBJ1-6; TRBD1 might be the D (6 bases). The V end was cut by 4 bases, the J end by 0 bases, with 11 bases between. Germline assignment: CDR1 SGHNT and CDR2 YYREEE (reference sequence). This CDR3 spans 16 amino acids.

The chain joins TRBV6-6 to TRBJ2-7; 10 nucleotides line up with TRBD1. Germline CDR1 is MNHNY and CDR2 is SVGAGI (reference sequence). This CDR3 has 15 residues. V gave up 4 bases and J gave up 4 bases; unmatched junction bases: 7. The CDR3 region is CASSSPGQGIYEQYF. CDR3 sequence (DNA): TGTGCCAGCAGTTCGCCGGGACAGGGGATATACGAGCAGTACTTC.

This chain connects TRBV28 to TRBJ2-7; the match to TRBD1 covers 9 bases. CDR3 size: 15 residues. The germline V gene encodes CDR1 MDHEN and CDR2 SYDVKM. V lost 6 bases and J lost 2; bases outside the gene matches: 8. This CDR3 reads CASRQPGQGPYEQYF. CDR3 nucleotides: TGTGCCAGCAGGCAGCCGGGACAGGGACCCTACGAGCAGTACTTC.

The gene calls are TRBV7-2 and TRBJ1-3; 7 bases fit TRBD1. CDR3 length: 17 amino acids. From germline, CDR1 is SGHTA and CDR2 FQGNSA. After removal of 5 bases from V and 4 bases from J, the junction contained 14 bases not matched to a gene. CDR3 DNA sequence: TGTGCCAGCAGCCCAAACACCGTATACAGGGGAGGAAACACCATATATTTT. This sequence encodes CASSPNTVYRGGNTIYF.

This chain joins TRBV5-1 and TRBJ2-5; no clear D gene. V dropped 1 base and J dropped 2 bases, with 12 bases sitting between them. The CDR3 consists of 15 residues. Looked up from germline, CDR1 is SGHRS and CDR2 is YFSETQ. CDR3 protein: CASSLRKRTQETQYF. For the CDR3, the DNA is TGCGCCAGCAGCTTGAGAAAGCGTACGCAAGAGACCCAGTACTTC.

The chain joins TRBV5-1 to TRBJ2-2; 14 positions agree with TRBD2. The junction had 3 bases not matched to a gene; V was cut back by 0 bases and J by 2 bases. The germline CDR1 and CDR2 sequences are SGHRS and YFSETQ. The CDR3 consists of 18 residues. For the CDR3, the DNA is TGCGCCAGCAGCTTGGCAGGACTAGCGGGAGGTAACACCGGGGAGCTGTTTTTT. Residues: CASSLAGLAGGNTGELFF.

The chain links TRBV5-5 to TRBJ2-7; 10 nucleotides line up with TRBD2. After removal of 0 bases from V and 6 bases from J, the junction contained 9 bases not matched to a gene. This CDR3 has 16 amino acids. CDR1 SGHKS and CDR2 YYEKEE come from the germline V gene (reference sequence). Here the CDR3 reads CASSLAGSGGPTEQYV. The CDR3 nucleotides are TGTGCCAGCAGCTTGGCAGGTAGCGGGGGGCCGACCGAGCAGTACGTC.

The V and J genes are TRBV27 and TRBJ2-1; D possibly corresponds to TRBD2 (7 bases). The V gene's germline CDR1 is MNHEY and CDR2 SMNVEV (reference sequence). The length of the CDR3 is 16 residues. Trimming removed 4 bases at V and 6 bases at J, with 19 bases between. CDR3 coding DNA: TGTGCCAGCAGTTGGGGGGGCGGAATCCTTACCAATGAGCAGTTCTTC. It is translated as CASSWGGGILTNEQFF.

V and J are TRBV10-1 and TRBJ2-3; 10 bases fit TRBD2. This CDR3 spans 15 amino acids. Germline V gene sequence: CDR1 WNHNN, CDR2 SYGVQD (reference sequence). V trimming: 3 bases; J trimming: 1 base; junction bases outside the gene matches: 1. The CDR3 reads CASSELAGRTDTQYF. CDR3 sequence (DNA): TGCGCCAGCAGTGAACTAGCGGGGCGCACAGATACGCAGTATTTT.

This sequence joins TRBV20-1 and TRBJ2-4, with a possible D match to TRBD2 (6 bases). The germline V and J ends were trimmed by 6 bases and 8 bases, with 11 bases remaining between them. Per germline, CDR1 DFQATT and CDR2 SNEGSKA (reference sequence). The CDR3 is 11 amino acids. The CDR3 DNA is TGCAGTGCATATCCGGGGGACATTCAGTACTTC. Its protein product is CSAYPGDIQYF.

This chain connects TRBV13 to TRBJ2-1; no clear D. CDR3 length: 15 amino acids. V was pared by 1 base and J by 0 bases, with 7 bases between. The germline V gene has CDR1 PRHDT and CDR2 FYEKMQ (reference sequence). The DNA of the CDR3 is TGTGCCAGCAGCTTAGAAAAGAGCTCCTACAATGAGCAGTTCTTC. Translated: CASSLEKSSYNEQFF.

The chain employs TRBV5-8 and TRBJ2-1; 9 nucleotides line up with TRBD1. Germline V CDR1 and CDR2: SGHTS, YDEGEE. The trim removed 2 bases at V and 7 bases at J, leaving 10 bases unmatched. CDR3 length equals 16 residues. CDR3 loop: CASSLGTGTLWNEQFF. CDR3 in DNA: TGTGCCAGCAGCTTAGGGACAGGGACGTTGTGGAATGAGCAGTTCTTC.

The genes are TRBV5-8 and TRBJ2-1, with 10 bases fitting TRBD1. The CDR3 consists of 14 residues. Losses at the gene ends were 6 bases for V and 9 bases for J; bases not matched to a gene: 9. Germline V gives CDR1 SGHTS, CDR2 YDEGEE. The CDR3 bases are TGTGCCAGCACTCTCGGACAGGGGGTGGGTGAGCAGTTCTTC. Translation: CASTLGQGVGEQFF.

The chain has TRBV7-2 and TRBJ1-1; D is unclear. V was clipped by 1 base and J by 2 bases, with 8 bases between them. The CDR3 is 14 amino acids. In germline, CDR1 is SGHTA, CDR2 FQGNSA. The CDR3 reads CASSLGSVNTEAFF. The CDR3 region has the DNA TGTGCCAGCAGCTTAGGATCAGTCAACACTGAAGCTTTCTTT.

V gene TRBV6-4 combines with J gene TRBJ2-3, with D tentatively TRBD2 (5 bases). This CDR3 contains 13 residues. Germline V CDR1 and CDR2: MRHNA, SNTAGT. Trimming stripped 5 bases from V and 1 base from J, with 7 bases between. The CDR3 here is CASSHGGTDTQYF. As DNA, the CDR3 is TGTGCCAGCAGTCACGGGGGCACAGATACGCAGTATTTT.

The chain combines TRBV2 with TRBJ2-1; perhaps TRBD2 as D (6 bases). The length of the CDR3 is 15 residues. Looked up from germline, CDR1 is SNHLY and CDR2 is FYNNEI. V lost 8 bases and J lost 3, with 17 bases in between. CDR3 nucleotides: TGTGCCAGCTCGGGGGTGGGCGGGTTCTACAATGAGCAGTTCTTC. Residues: CASSGVGGFYNEQFF.